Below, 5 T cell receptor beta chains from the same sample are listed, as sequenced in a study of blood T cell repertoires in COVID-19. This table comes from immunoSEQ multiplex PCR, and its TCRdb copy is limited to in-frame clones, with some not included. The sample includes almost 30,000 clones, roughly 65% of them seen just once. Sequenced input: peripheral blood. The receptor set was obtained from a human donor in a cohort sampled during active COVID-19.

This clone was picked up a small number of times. Written as DNA, the CDR3 is TGTGCCAGCAGCGTAGATAACAGGGGGCGAGAAGGCTACACCTTC. The encoded protein is CASSVDNRGREGYTF. The rearrangement joins TRBV9 to TRBJ1-2; 9 bases match TRBD1. Unmatched junction bases numbered 8, after V lost 0 bases and J lost 8 bases. CDR1 SGDLS and CDR2 YYNGEE come from the germline V gene. This CDR3 contains 15 residues.

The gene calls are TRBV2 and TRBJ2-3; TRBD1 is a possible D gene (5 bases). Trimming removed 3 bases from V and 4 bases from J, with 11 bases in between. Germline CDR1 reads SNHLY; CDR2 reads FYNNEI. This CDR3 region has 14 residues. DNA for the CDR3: TGTGCCAGCAGTGATAGGCAGGGTTCAGATACGCAGTATTTT. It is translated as CASSDRQGSDTQYF.

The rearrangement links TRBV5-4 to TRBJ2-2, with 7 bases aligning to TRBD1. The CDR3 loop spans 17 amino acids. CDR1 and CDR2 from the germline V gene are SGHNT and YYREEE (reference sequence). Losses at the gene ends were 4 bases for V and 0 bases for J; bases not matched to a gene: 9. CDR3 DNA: TGTGCCAGCAGCGCCCGAATGGGACAGACGAACACCGGGGAGCTGTTTTTT. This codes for CASSARMGQTNTGELFF.

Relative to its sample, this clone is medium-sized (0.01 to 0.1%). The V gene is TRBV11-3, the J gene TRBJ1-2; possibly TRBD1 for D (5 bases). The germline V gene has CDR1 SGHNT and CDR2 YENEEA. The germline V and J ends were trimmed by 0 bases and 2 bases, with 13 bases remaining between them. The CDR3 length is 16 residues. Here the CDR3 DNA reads TGTGCCAGCAGCTTAGAAGGTCGGAGGGGAAACTATGGCTACACCTTC. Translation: CASSLEGRRGNYGYTF.

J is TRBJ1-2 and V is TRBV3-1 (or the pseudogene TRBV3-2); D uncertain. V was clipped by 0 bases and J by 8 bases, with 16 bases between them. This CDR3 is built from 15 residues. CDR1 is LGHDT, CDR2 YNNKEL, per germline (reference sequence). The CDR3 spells CASSQEDARVGGYTF. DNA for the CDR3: TGTGCCAGCAGCCAAGAGGACGCGCGGGTAGGGGGCTACACCTTC.